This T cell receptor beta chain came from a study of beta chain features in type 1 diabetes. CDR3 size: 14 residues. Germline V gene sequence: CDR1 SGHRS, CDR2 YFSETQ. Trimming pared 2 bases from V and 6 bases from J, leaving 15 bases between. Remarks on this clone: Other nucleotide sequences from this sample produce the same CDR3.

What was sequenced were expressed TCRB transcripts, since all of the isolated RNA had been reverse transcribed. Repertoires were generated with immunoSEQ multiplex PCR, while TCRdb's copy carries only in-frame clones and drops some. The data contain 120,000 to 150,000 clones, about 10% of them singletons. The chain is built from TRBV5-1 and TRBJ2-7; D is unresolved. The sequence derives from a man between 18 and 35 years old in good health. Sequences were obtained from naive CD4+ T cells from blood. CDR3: CASSLVGILGEQYF. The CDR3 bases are TGCGCCAGCAGCTTAGTCGGTATTCTAGGCGAGCAGTACTTC.